Here is one TCR beta chain with its context. The sample belongs to a study of blood T cell repertoires in COVID-19. This CDR3 spans 15 amino acids. The V gene end was trimmed by 0 bases and the J gene end by 0 bases; junction bases not matched to a gene: 3. Looked up from germline, CDR1 is SGHRS and CDR2 is YFSETQ. This table comes from immunoSEQ multiplex PCR, and its TCRdb copy is limited to in-frame clones, with some not included. The data contain tens of thousands of clones, around 83% of them singletons. The sample comprised peripheral blood. The TCR was taken from a man aged 60-69 years with acute or convalescent COVID-19. The rearrangement uses TRBV5-1 and TRBJ2-7; 7 positions agree with TRBD1. CDR3 bases: TGCGCCAGCAGCTTGGGGGACAGCCACTCCTACGAGCAGTACGTC. The encoded protein is CASSLGDSHSYEQYV.